These 32 T cell receptor beta chains came from one sample sequenced in a study of blood T cell repertoires in COVID-19. Using immunoSEQ multiplex PCR, the repertoire was profiled, and TCRdb retains in-frame clones only, with some absent. Counted here are approximately 200,000 clones, 85% occurring once; the ten biggest clones make up about 0.91%. The sequencing sample was made of peripheral blood. The receptors stem from a man in his forties or fifties with acute or convalescent COVID-19.

This rearrangement joins TRBV5-4 to TRBJ1-5; 7 positions match TRBD1. The CDR3 is 15 residues long. V was clipped by 0 bases and J by 6 bases; unmatched bases: 6. From germline, CDR1 is SGHNT and CDR2 YYREEE (reference sequence). CDR3 sequence reads: CASSLGGTVPQPQHF. The CDR3 region has the DNA TGTGCCAGCAGCTTGGGGGGGACAGTACCTCAGCCCCAGCATTTT. Complete variable domain (other parts from reference TRBV5-4 and TRBJ1-5): ETGVTQSPTHLIKTRGQQVTLRCSSQSGHNTVSWYQQALGQGPQFIFQYYREEENGRGNFPPRFSGLQFPNYSSELNVNALELDDSALYLCASSLGGTVPQPQHFGDGTRLSIL.

A few counts support this clone. The rearrangement links TRBV29-1 to TRBJ1-1; D perhaps matches TRBD1 (6 bases). V was pared by 1 base and J by 5 bases, with 14 bases between. Germline lookup yields CDR1 SQVTM and CDR2 ANQGSEA. The CDR3 is 14 amino acids. CDR3: CSVEGIRGSTEAFF. DNA for the CDR3: TGCAGCGTTGAAGGGATCAGGGGATCAACTGAAGCTTTCTTT.

CDR3 coding DNA: TGTGCCAGCAGCAAAGAAGTCAGGGATGAGTACAATGAGCAGTTCTTC. It specifies CASSKEVRDEYNEQFF. This sequence joins TRBV21-1 and TRBJ2-1; TRBD1, the table's D call, lacks a check against the DNA. TRBV21-1 is described as a pseudogene. The CDR3 extends over 16 amino acids.

The chain combines TRBV15 with TRBJ1-4; no definite D call. The CDR3 sequence is 15 residues long. Germline lookup yields CDR1 LNHNV and CDR2 YYDKDF (reference sequence). V dropped 1 base and J dropped 3 bases, with 9 bases sitting between them. CDR3 region: CATSRVGASNEKLFF. The CDR3, as DNA: TGTGCCACCAGCAGAGTAGGAGCGTCTAATGAAAAACTGTTTTTT.

This clone turned up a few times. This chain uses TRBV9 with TRBJ2-1, with 13 nucleotides matching TRBD2. Unmatched junction bases numbered 8, after V lost 4 bases and J lost 7 bases. The CDR3 runs to 16 residues. Germline-derived CDR1 and CDR2 are SGDLS and YYNGEE. The CDR3 here is CASSSRTSGGTNEQFF. CDR3 in DNA: TGTGCCAGCAGCTCCCGGACTAGCGGGGGAACGAATGAGCAGTTCTTC.

The gene calls are TRBV7-9 and TRBJ2-7; the D gene is possibly TRBD2 (6 bases). The CDR3 totals 13 residues. The germline V gene encodes CDR1 SEHNR and CDR2 FQNEAQ (reference sequence). V was shortened by 8 bases and J by 2 bases, with 13 bases between the two germline ends. The CDR3 protein is CASLGLVTYEQYF. The CDR3 bases are TGTGCCAGCCTGGGACTCGTAACCTACGAGCAGTACTTC.

This sequence joins TRBV7-8 and TRBJ1-6, with TRBD1 identical over 11 bases. V was pared by 5 bases and J by 3 bases, with 6 bases of the junction left unmatched. This CDR3 comprises 17 residues. Germline V lookup: CDR1 SGHVS, CDR2 FQNEAQ. Here the CDR3 reads CASSQRDRGFYNSPLHF. DNA for the CDR3: TGTGCCAGCAGCCAACGGGACAGGGGGTTCTATAATTCACCCCTCCACTTT.

The chain joins TRBV23-1 to TRBJ1-5; 7 nucleotides match TRBD1. TRBV23-1 is filed as an ORF, its function uncertain. This CDR3 is built from 16 residues. J lost 6 bases, V lost 2 bases, and 10 bases had no gene match. Here the CDR3 reads CASSQMHRGRGQPQHF. The CDR3 DNA is TGCGCCAGCAGTCAAATGCACAGGGGAAGGGGTCAGCCCCAGCATTTT.

V gene TRBV15 combines with J gene TRBJ2-3, with 10 bases lining up with TRBD2. Germline CDR1 is LNHNV and CDR2 is YYDKDF (reference sequence). There are 16 residues in the CDR3. V lost 6 bases, J lost 4 bases, and 10 bases stayed unmatched. In nucleotides, the CDR3 is TGTGCCACCAGGAGTAGCGGGGGGCCCCGCGCAGATACGCAGTATTTT. This encodes CATRSSGGPRADTQYF.

The chain joins TRBV30 to TRBJ1-2; D unclear. Germline CDR1 reads GTSNPN; CDR2 reads SVGIG (reference sequence). The CDR3 has 13 amino acids. Trimming took 1 base from V and 3 from J, leaving 9 bases between them. In nucleotides, the CDR3 is TGTGCCTGGAGTGGGCAAAGTGACTATGGCTACACCTTC. Its translation is CAWSGQSDYGYTF.

The CDR3 spells CASSFGETGELFF. The CDR3 nucleotides are TGTGCCAGCAGTTTCGGGGAAACCGGGGAGCTGTTTTTT. J is TRBJ2-2 and V is TRBV12-3 or TRBV12-4; possible D gene TRBD2, 5 bases. The CDR3 loop spans 13 amino acids. The V gene lost 3 bases and the J gene lost 5 bases, with 7 bases spanning the gap.

The chain's CDR3 is CASVARREVEAFF. CDR3 DNA sequence: TGTGCCAGCGTCGCCCGGAGGGAGGTGGAAGCTTTCTTT. The rearrangement uses TRBV6-5 and TRBJ1-1; D not resolved. This CDR3 has 13 amino acids. Germline-derived CDR1 and CDR2 are MNHEY and SVGAGI. Deletions cut 8 bases from V and 8 bases from J, with 18 bases between.

DNA for the CDR3: TGCGCCAGCAGCCAATTAGAGGCACACACTGAAGCTTTCTTT. Its translation is CASSQLEAHTEAFF. The gene calls are TRBV4-1 and TRBJ1-1; D call uncertain. Looked up from germline, CDR1 is MGHRA and CDR2 is YSYEKL. This CDR3 has 14 amino acids. V lost 2 bases, J lost 3 bases, and 10 bases lay in between.

V gene TRBV29-1 combines with J gene TRBJ2-5, with 8 bases that match TRBD1. Germline values: CDR1 SQVTM, CDR2 ANQGSEA. The V and J ends lost 3 bases and 5 bases, in that order; junction bases with no gene match: 11. The CDR3 length is 15 residues. The CDR3 DNA reads as TGCAGCGTTGAGGGGGACAGGAAGAAGGGGGAGACCCAGTACTTC. Protein sequence: CSVEGDRKKGETQYF.

This chain links TRBV28 with TRBJ1-2, with a tentative D call TRBD1 (5 bases). The CDR3 consists of 13 residues. Germline V CDR1 and CDR2: MDHEN, SYDVKM. V lost 3 bases and J lost 5, with 10 bases in between. The chain's CDR3 is CASSFGRDYGYTF. DNA of the CDR3: TGTGCCAGCAGTTTTGGCAGGGATTATGGCTACACCTTC.

This clone was seen more than once but under ten times. This chain connects TRBV6-5 to TRBJ1-3; 8 nucleotides align to TRBD1. The germline gives CDR1 MNHEY, CDR2 SVGAGI. Germline trimming cut 7 bases from V and 4 bases from J; bases unmatched to any gene: 6. This CDR3 is built from 14 residues. CDR3 residues: CASIRQGKGNTIYF. The CDR3 nucleotides read TGTGCCAGCATCCGACAGGGGAAGGGAAACACCATATATTTT.

This chain joins TRBV11-2 and TRBJ1-2, with 9 bases matching TRBD1. This CDR3 has 15 residues. Per germline, CDR1 SGHAT and CDR2 FQNNGV. Germline trimming cut 4 bases from V and 5 bases from J; bases unmatched to any gene: 8. The CDR3 nucleotides read TGTGCCAGCAGCTCCCAGGACAGGGGTTTATATGGCTACACCTTC. It encodes CASSSQDRGLYGYTF.

This chain joins TRBV10-3 and TRBJ1-2; D remains ambiguous. Trimming took 0 bases from V and 4 from J, leaving 12 bases between them. This CDR3 has 15 amino acids. CDR1 is ENHRY and CDR2 is SYGVKD in the germline V gene. The chain's CDR3 is CAISESSREGYGYTF. The DNA of the CDR3 is TGTGCCATCAGTGAGTCTTCGAGGGAAGGCTATGGCTACACCTTC.

This rearrangement joins TRBV29-1 to TRBJ2-5; weak D call: TRBD2 (7 bases). Trimming pared 4 bases from V and 1 base from J, leaving 13 bases between. The CDR3 length is 14 residues. From germline, CDR1 is SQVTM and CDR2 ANQGSEA. CDR3 protein: CSVGSGGLQETQYF. The CDR3, as DNA: TGCAGCGTTGGATCCGGGGGGCTCCAAGAGACCCAGTACTTC.

The chain is built from TRBV2 and TRBJ2-2; TRBD1 matches at 8 bases. Looked up from germline, CDR1 is SNHLY and CDR2 is FYNNEI. The trim removed 7 bases at V and 4 bases at J, leaving 5 bases unmatched. This CDR3 contains 14 residues. Written as DNA, the CDR3 is TGTGCCAGCAACAGAGGACAGGGCACCGGGGAGCTGTTTTTT. This codes for CASNRGQGTGELFF. Supplemented by reference TRBV2 and TRBJ2-2, the full variable domain reads EPEVTQTPSHQVTQMGQEVILRCVPISNHLYFYWYRQILGQKVEFLVSFYNNEISEKSEIFDDQFSVERPDGSNFTLKIRSTKLEDSAMYFCASNRGQGTGELFFGEGSRLTVL.

CDR3: CASSEGRSGGGYTF. CDR3 DNA: TGTGCCAGCAGTGAGGGGCGGTCAGGAGGGGGCTACACCTTC. This rearrangement joins TRBV2 to TRBJ1-2; TRBD1 is a possible D gene (5 bases). Germline assignment: CDR1 SNHLY and CDR2 FYNNEI. V shed 3 bases and J shed 8 bases, with 16 bases lying between them. This CDR3 region has 14 residues. The full variable domain, with the rest looked up from reference TRBV2 and TRBJ1-2, is EPEVTQTPSHQVTQMGQEVILRCVPISNHLYFYWYRQILGQKVEFLVSFYNNEISEKSEIFDDQFSVERPDGSNFTLKIRSTKLEDSAMYFCASSEGRSGGGYTFGSGTRLTVV.

The chain uses TRBV19 and TRBJ2-7, with D possibly being TRBD2 (6 bases). From germline, CDR1 is LNHDA and CDR2 SQIVND (reference sequence). The CDR3 has 13 amino acids. The V and J ends lost 7 bases and 0 bases respectively, with 10 bases between them. CDR3 bases: TGTGCCAGTAATTTGCGGGGCTCCTACGAGCAGTACTTC. This codes for CASNLRGSYEQYF.

This rearrangement joins TRBV25-1 to TRBJ1-6; 7 bases map to TRBD1. The CDR3 loop spans 14 amino acids. Unmatched junction bases numbered 8, after V lost 5 bases and J lost 10 bases. Germline lookup yields CDR1 MGHDK and CDR2 SYGVNS. The CDR3 here is CASSRFRTGSPLHF. In DNA form, the CDR3 reads TGTGCCAGCAGTAGATTTCGGACAGGATCACCCCTCCACTTT.

This chain joins TRBV29-1 and TRBJ1-5; 8 nucleotides agree with TRBD1. The junction had 14 bases not matched to a gene; V was cut back by 4 bases and J by 12 bases. The germline V gene encodes CDR1 SQVTM and CDR2 ANQGSEA. The CDR3 consists of 14 residues. The CDR3 reads CSVVTGVTIRSQHF. Here the CDR3 DNA reads TGCAGCGTTGTGACAGGGGTAACTATTAGAAGCCAGCATTTT.

V is TRBV7-3 and J is TRBJ1-1; a weak D match, TRBD1 (6 bases). Trimming stripped 4 bases from V and 4 bases from J, with 10 bases between. This CDR3 region has 13 residues. The V gene's germline CDR1 is SGHTA and CDR2 FQGTGA. The CDR3 loop is CASSYGQFTEAFF. The CDR3 nucleotides read TGTGCCAGCAGCTACGGACAGTTCACTGAAGCTTTCTTT.

This chain uses TRBV5-6 with TRBJ1-3; 7 nucleotides align to TRBD1. The CDR3 loop spans 15 amino acids. The V and J ends lost 4 bases and 2 bases, in that order; junction bases with no gene match: 6. Looked up from germline, CDR1 is SGHDT and CDR2 is YYEEEE. In DNA, the CDR3 is TGTGCCAGCAGCCCAGACGGGACAGCTGGAAACACCATATATTTT. It codes for CASSPDGTAGNTIYF.

On this clone: The sample contains more than one DNA sequence encoding this CDR3. The J gene is TRBJ1-1, the V gene TRBV7-3, with TRBD1 as a possible D gene (5 bases). V lost 5 bases, J lost 2 bases, and 9 bases lay in between. The CDR3 extends over 13 amino acids. The germline gives CDR1 SGHTA, CDR2 FQGTGA. CDR3 nucleotides: TGTGCCAGCAGCCGACAGACCAACACTGAAGCTTTCTTT. Amino acids: CASSRQTNTEAFF.

The chain joins TRBV6-2 or TRBV6-3 to TRBJ2-7; TRBD1 matches 7 bases. CDR1 is MNHEY and CDR2 is SVGEGT in the germline V gene. Germline trimming cut 2 bases from V and 3 bases from J; bases unmatched to any gene: 4. The CDR3 has 14 residues. CDR3 sequence reads: CASSYSNRGYEQYF. The CDR3 DNA sequence: TGTGCCAGCAGTTACAGCAACAGGGGCTACGAGCAGTACTTC.

This chain connects TRBV9 to TRBJ2-5; D possibly corresponds to TRBD1 (5 bases). CDR1 and CDR2 (germline): SGDLS, YYNGEE. The CDR3 totals 15 residues. V lost 0 bases, J lost 3 bases, and 12 bases lay in between. The CDR3 DNA is TGTGCCAGCAGCGTAGGAGCAGGGTCGGAAGAGACCCAGTACTTC. Its translation: CASSVGAGSEETQYF.

J is TRBJ2-7 and V is TRBV19; D is possibly TRBD1 (6 bases). CDR3 size: 16 residues. The germline V gene encodes CDR1 LNHDA and CDR2 SQIVND (reference sequence). The V end lost 4 bases, the J end lost 0 bases, and 16 bases lay between the germline ends. The CDR3 DNA is TGTGCCAGTAGTAGGGGCCTCAGGGGTAGCTCCTACGAGCAGTACTTC. Translated: CASSRGLRGSSYEQYF.

J is TRBJ2-3 and V is TRBV10-3; the match to TRBD2 covers 10 bases. Trimming removed 5 bases from V and 2 bases from J; junction bases left unmatched: 16. This CDR3 is built from 19 residues. The germline CDR1 and CDR2 sequences are ENHRY and SYGVKD. The CDR3 reads CAISRGASGGPGNTDTQYF. CDR3 DNA: TGTGCCATCAGTCGCGGGGCTAGCGGGGGCCCCGGGAACACAGATACGCAGTATTTT.

As for this clone: Different DNA sequences within this sample yield the same CDR3. The rearrangement joins TRBV2 to TRBJ1-4; TRBD1 agrees at 10 bases. Germline V gene lookup returns CDR1 SNHLY and CDR2 FYNNEI. The V and J ends lost 3 bases and 8 bases, in that order; junction bases with no gene match: 3. The CDR3 has 14 residues. The CDR3 DNA reads TGTGCCAGCAGTGAGGGGACAGGGGACGAAAAACTGTTTTTT. Translating it yields CASSEGTGDEKLFF.